These 26 T cell receptor beta chains came from one sample sequenced in a study of T cell responses to AZD1222 COVID-19 vaccine. The table came from immunoSEQ multiplex PCR; TCRdb's copy has only in-frame clones and leaves some out. The sample includes approximately 130,000 clones, roughly nine tenths of them seen just once. The source material was peripheral blood, sampled 28 days after the second AZD1222 dose. The receptors here all came from an adult who received the AZD1222 COVID-19 vaccine.

The V gene is TRBV9, the J gene TRBJ1-1; unclear D gene. V was pared by 0 bases and J by 8 bases, with 20 bases between. Looked up from germline, CDR1 is SGDLS and CDR2 is YYNGEE. The CDR3 loop spans 16 amino acids. The chain's CDR3 is CASSVGPLPLGPEAFF. CDR3 coding DNA: TGTGCCAGCAGCGTAGGACCCCTTCCCCTAGGGCCGGAAGCTTTCTTT.

The chain joins TRBV29-1 to TRBJ1-1, with D maybe TRBD1 (5 bases). Germline loops: CDR1 SQVTM, CDR2 ANQGSEA. The CDR3 totals 15 residues. V was shortened by 5 bases and J by 5 bases, with 21 bases between the two germline ends. CDR3 bases: TGCAGCGTTCGAACGTCTTTAGGGGAGGAAACTGAAGCTTTCTTT. As protein: CSVRTSLGEETEAFF. Full variable domain (missing parts from reference TRBV29-1 and TRBJ1-1): SAVISQKPSRDICQRGTSLTIQCQVDSQVTMMFWYRQQPGQSLTLIATANQGSEATYESGFVIDKFPISRPNLTFSTLTVSNMSPEDSSIYLCSVRTSLGEETEAFFGQGTRLTVV.

The chain combines TRBV7-9 with TRBJ1-4; 8 bases agree with TRBD1. J gave up 5 bases and V 5 bases, and 10 bases lay outside the gene matches. This CDR3 comprises 16 residues. CDR1 is SEHNR, CDR2 FQNEAQ, per germline (reference sequence). The DNA of the CDR3 is TGTGCCAGCAGCCTCAGACAGGGGCCCTTAAATGAAAAACTGTTTTTT. Its translation is CASSLRQGPLNEKLFF.

The rearrangement uses TRBV10-3 and TRBJ2-7; 9 bases are shared with TRBD2. The V gene end was trimmed by 5 bases and the J gene end by 1 base; junction bases not matched to a gene: 3. CDR3 length: 14 residues. Germline assignment: CDR1 ENHRY and CDR2 SYGVKD. CDR3 coding DNA: TGTGCCATCAGTCTGCTAGCGGGATCCTACGAGCAGTACTTC. This codes for CAISLLAGSYEQYF.

This clone was found once. The V and J genes are TRBV6-5 and TRBJ1-1; D unresolved. V was cut by 7 bases and J by 5 bases, with 14 bases left in between. Germline V gene data show CDR1 as MNHEY and CDR2 as SVGAGI. This CDR3 is built from 13 residues. The CDR3 region is CASTNLLGTEAFF. In nucleotides, the CDR3 is TGTGCCAGCACCAACCTCTTGGGGACTGAAGCTTTCTTT.

The V gene is TRBV27, the J gene TRBJ2-7, with D possibly matching TRBD1 (6 bases). Per the germline V gene, CDR1 is MNHEY and CDR2 is SMNVEV (reference sequence). V was trimmed by 0 bases and J by 2 bases, leaving 8 bases between them. The CDR3 runs to 14 residues. The CDR3 DNA is TGTGCCAGCAGTTTATCGTACAGGGCCTACGAGCAGTACTTC. Translating gives CASSLSYRAYEQYF.

The chain has TRBV5-1 and TRBJ2-3, with 9 bases matching TRBD2. Germline V CDR1 and CDR2: SGHRS, YFSETQ. CDR3 length: 14 residues. Trimming removed 0 bases from V and 4 bases from J; junction bases left unmatched: 0. CDR3 nucleotide sequence: TGCGCCAGCAGCTTGGGCGGGAGGGCAGATACGCAGTATTTT. Its protein product is CASSLGGRADTQYF.

The chain joins TRBV3-1 (or the pseudogene TRBV3-2) to TRBJ1-2; D ambiguous. This CDR3 comprises 14 residues. Germline CDR1 reads LGHDT; CDR2 reads YNNKEL (reference sequence). The V end lost 2 bases, the J end lost 0 bases, and 7 bases lay between the germline ends. CDR3 amino acids: CASSQWEANYGYTF. DNA for the CDR3: TGTGCCAGCAGCCAATGGGAAGCTAACTATGGCTACACCTTC.

This sequence joins TRBV28 and TRBJ2-7, with TRBD1 matching over 9 bases. After removal of 6 bases from V and 0 bases from J, the junction contained 3 bases not matched to a gene. Germline values: CDR1 MDHEN, CDR2 SYDVKM. There are 14 residues in the CDR3. This CDR3 reads CASSTGGASYEQYF. For the CDR3, the DNA is TGTGCCAGCAGCACAGGGGGCGCCTCCTACGAGCAGTACTTC.

The chain is built from TRBV7-2 and TRBJ2-7; 7 nucleotides match TRBD1. Germline V CDR1 and CDR2: SGHTA, FQGNSA. V was clipped by 5 bases and J by 3 bases; unmatched bases: 7. This CDR3 is built from 14 residues. The CDR3 sequence: CASSRPGQNYEQYF. Written as DNA, the CDR3 is TGTGCCAGCAGCCGGCCGGGACAGAACTACGAGCAGTACTTC. The entire variable domain, with the rest obtained from reference TRBV7-2 and TRBJ2-7, is as follows: GAGVSQSPSNKVTEKGKDVELRCDPISGHTALYWYRQSLGQGLEFLIYFQGNSAPDKSGLPSDRFSAERTGGSVSTLTIQRTQQEDSAVYLCASSRPGQNYEQYFGPGTRLTVT.

This clone was observed once. V usage is TRBV2 and J usage is TRBJ1-5; D not certain. The germline V and J ends were trimmed by 6 bases and 7 bases, with 16 bases remaining between them. The CDR3 is 14 residues long. CDR1 SNHLY and CDR2 FYNNEI come from the germline V gene. The CDR3 here is CASRPQLGKQPQHF. In nucleotides, the CDR3 is TGTGCCAGCAGACCCCAGTTGGGGAAGCAGCCCCAGCATTTT.

The chain recombines TRBV5-1 with TRBJ1-1, with D possibly matching TRBD1 (5 bases). Germline assignment: CDR1 SGHRS and CDR2 YFSETQ. CDR3 length: 14 residues. Trimming shortened V by 4 bases and J by 5 bases, and 15 bases separated the two germline ends. Here the CDR3 DNA reads TGCGCCAGCAGCCCCCTAGGGGCGGGGACTGAAGCTTTCTTT. Its protein is CASSPLGAGTEAFF.

This chain connects TRBV18 to TRBJ2-4; 8 positions agree with TRBD2. The CDR3 consists of 15 residues. The ends lost 0 bases at V and 6 bases at J; junction bases unmatched: 4. Germline V gene data show CDR1 as KGHSH and CDR2 as LQKENI. The CDR3 is CASSPPGSGRNIQYF. CDR3 DNA: TGTGCCAGCTCACCACCGGGAAGCGGGAGAAACATTCAGTACTTC.

The chain joins TRBV2 to TRBJ1-1; D is possibly TRBD1 (5 bases). V was shortened by 2 bases and J by 7 bases, with 11 bases between the two germline ends. In germline, CDR1 is SNHLY, CDR2 FYNNEI. The CDR3 runs to 13 residues. CDR3 in amino acids: CASSETTEYEAFF. The DNA for the CDR3 is TGTGCCAGCAGTGAAACGACAGAGTATGAAGCTTTCTTT.

V and J are TRBV6-5 and TRBJ1-1, with TRBD1 matching over 10 bases. Germline lookup yields CDR1 MNHEY and CDR2 SVGAGI. Unmatched junction bases numbered 2, after V lost 0 bases and J lost 7 bases. The CDR3 spans 14 residues. DNA of the CDR3: TGTGCCAGCAGTTACTCTGGGGACAGGGGTGAAGCTTTCTTT. It specifies CASSYSGDRGEAFF.

The rearrangement links TRBV4-2 to TRBJ1-1; TRBD1 aligns across 8 bases. This CDR3 region has 15 residues. From germline, CDR1 is LGHNA and CDR2 YNFKEQ. V lost 1 base, J lost 5 bases, and 6 bases stayed unmatched. The CDR3 region is CASSQGGQGRTEAFF. The CDR3 DNA reads TGTGCCAGCAGCCAAGGCGGACAGGGAAGGACTGAAGCTTTCTTT.

This clone was counted between two and nine times. The chain links TRBV6-9 to TRBJ2-7; 9 bases fit TRBD1. The CDR3 has 13 amino acids. Trimming cost V 6 bases and J 6 bases; bases outside gene matches: 6. Per the germline V gene, CDR1 is MNHGY and CDR2 is SVAAGI. The CDR3 is CASRGGQGSEQYF. The CDR3 region has the DNA TGTGCCAGCAGGGGGGGACAGGGTTCCGAGCAGTACTTC.

This chain uses TRBV9 with TRBJ2-7; D is undetermined. This CDR3 spans 14 amino acids. CDR1 SGDLS and CDR2 YYNGEE come from the germline V gene. Trimming shortened V by 0 bases and J by 2 bases, and 9 bases separated the two germline ends. The CDR3 here is CASSVEVGTYEQYF. CDR3 sequence (DNA): TGTGCCAGCAGCGTAGAAGTCGGCACCTACGAGCAGTACTTC.

The V call is TRBV30, the J call TRBJ1-3; TRBD1 is a possible D gene (5 bases). This CDR3 is 15 amino acids long. The V gene's germline CDR1 is GTSNPN and CDR2 SVGIG (reference sequence). The V end was cut by 3 bases, the J end by 0 bases, with 12 bases between. CDR3 sequence reads: CAWSQGRSSGNTIYF. In DNA, the CDR3 is TGTGCCTGGAGCCAGGGACGGAGCTCTGGAAACACCATATATTTT.

A single count supports this clone. V and J are TRBV4-2 and TRBJ2-1, with TRBD2 identical over 15 bases. Looked up from germline, CDR1 is LGHNA and CDR2 is YNFKEQ. CDR3 length: 18 residues. The J segment lost 7 bases and the V segment lost 5 bases, leaving 12 bases of the junction unmatched. DNA for the CDR3: TGTGCCAGCAGCTCCGAGGGACTAGCGGGAGGTCTGGGGAATGAGCAGTTCTTC. Translating it yields CASSSEGLAGGLGNEQFF.

The V and J genes are TRBV27 and TRBJ2-1; D remains ambiguous. The CDR3 covers 17 residues. CDR1 and CDR2 from the germline V gene are MNHEY and SMNVEV (reference sequence). V was shortened by 3 bases and J by 8 bases, with 23 bases between the two germline ends. The DNA of the CDR3 is TGTGCCAGCAGTTTGCTCCCCGGCGTGGTGGGATGGCATGAGCAGTTCTTC. It translates to CASSLLPGVVGWHEQFF.

This sequence joins TRBV11-2 and TRBJ1-1, with 8 bases that match TRBD1. Germline V gives CDR1 SGHAT, CDR2 FQNNGV. The junction had 9 bases not matched to a gene; V was cut back by 1 base and J by 8 bases. The CDR3 has 15 residues. The CDR3 region has the DNA TGTGCCAGCAGCTTAGTTGCAGGGACAGGTGACGAAGCTTTCTTT. Translating gives CASSLVAGTGDEAFF.

The chain recombines TRBV11-1 with TRBJ2-2; the match to TRBD1 covers 7 bases. Germline CDR1 reads SGHAT; CDR2 reads FQDESV (reference sequence). With 1 base clipped from V and 1 base from J, the junction kept 3 bases outside the gene matches. There are 16 residues in the CDR3. CDR3 amino acids: CASSLVGQLNTGELFF. The CDR3 nucleotides are TGTGCCAGCAGCTTAGTGGGACAGCTGAACACCGGGGAGCTGTTTTTT.

The chain combines TRBV3-1 (or the pseudogene TRBV3-2) with TRBJ1-5; D remains ambiguous. The CDR3 is made up of 15 amino acids. CDR1 is LGHDT, CDR2 YNNKEL, per germline (reference sequence). Trimming removed 1 base at V and 0 bases at J, with 7 bases between. Here the CDR3 DNA reads TGTGCCAGCAGCCAAGGGTGGTATAGCAATCAGCCCCAGCATTTT. Encoded protein: CASSQGWYSNQPQHF.

The rearrangement uses TRBV12-3 or TRBV12-4 and TRBJ1-3; D ambiguous. The CDR3 covers 12 residues. Trimming removed 2 bases at V and 7 bases at J, with 6 bases between. The CDR3 is CASSLTRNTIYF. The DNA for the CDR3 is TGTGCCAGCAGTTTAACGAGGAACACCATATATTTT.

This clone has only one observation. The chain carries TRBV12-1 and TRBJ2-5; TRBD2, as called in the table, went unchecked against the DNA. TRBV12-1 is annotated as a pseudogene. This CDR3 contains 16 residues. CDR3 DNA sequence: TGTGCCAGCAGCTTTCCGGGAAGGGGGGGCCAAGAGACCCAGTACTTC. Amino acids: CASSFPGRGGQETQYF.